One T cell receptor (beta chain) is described in this entry. The target antigen is unknown. Genomic DNA of every subset was divided equally among multiple immunoSEQ plates. The assay was immunoSEQ multiplex PCR, and TCRdb's table has in-frame clones only and misses some. The table has roughly 650,000 clones, around 96% seen once; the top ten hold 0.11%. The naive CD8 population came from CD45RO-negative cells selected for CCR7, without terminally differentiated effector memory CD45RA+ cells. All participating donors were Caucasian adults from Nashville, Tennessee. This sample was taken from a study of shared clonotypes between healthy human individuals. General observations from the study: Memory subsets generally showed lower estimated richness than naive subsets. Since donors were few, the genetic and exposure-history diversity represented was limited.

Trimming stripped 2 bases from V and 5 bases from J, with 9 bases between. Per germline, CDR1 MNHEY and CDR2 SVGAGI. The CDR3 sequence is 13 residues long. The chain couples TRBV6-5 to TRBJ1-1; D is ambiguous. Sequenced: naive CD8+ T cells sorted from blood. The clonotype comes from a woman aged 25 to 39 in good health. In DNA, the CDR3 is TGTGCCAGCAGTTACAAAGCGGTGACTGAAGCTTTCTTT. It translates to CASSYKAVTEAFF.